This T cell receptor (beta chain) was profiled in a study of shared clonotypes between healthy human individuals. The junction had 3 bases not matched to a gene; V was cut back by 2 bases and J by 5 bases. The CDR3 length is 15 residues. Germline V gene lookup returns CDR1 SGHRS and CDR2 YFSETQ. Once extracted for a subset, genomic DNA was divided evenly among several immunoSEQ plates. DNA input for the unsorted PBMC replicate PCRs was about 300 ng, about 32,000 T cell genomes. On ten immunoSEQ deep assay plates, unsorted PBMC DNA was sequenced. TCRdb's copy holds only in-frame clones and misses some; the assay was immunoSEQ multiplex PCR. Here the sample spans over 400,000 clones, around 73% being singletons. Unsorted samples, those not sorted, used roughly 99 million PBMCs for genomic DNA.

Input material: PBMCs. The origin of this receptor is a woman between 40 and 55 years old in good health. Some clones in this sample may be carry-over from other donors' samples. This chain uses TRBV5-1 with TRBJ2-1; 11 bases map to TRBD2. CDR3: CASSLIAGGNNEQFF. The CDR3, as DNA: TGCGCCAGCAGCTTAATAGCGGGAGGGAACAATGAGCAGTTCTTC.